This TCR beta chain is drawn from a study of response to subunit inactivated influenza vaccine. Overall study findings and caveats: The authors suggested that every seasonal influenza vaccination recruits few new T cells.

The germline CDR1 and CDR2 sequences are SGHRS and YFSETQ. Trimming removed 0 bases at V and 2 bases at J, with 4 bases between. The CDR3 is 13 residues long. This clonotype was counted at least ten times. Its antigen is not known. TCRdb independently ran MiXCR on the RT-PCR reads; one entry per CDR3 protein. The repertoire has 200,000 to 300,000 distinct CDR3 sequences, less than 15% of them found once; the top ten carry approximately 8.3%. The chain has TRBV5-1 and TRBJ2-3; the D is unclear. The material sequenced was non-naive T cells sorted from PBMCs, taken around 14 days before vaccination. The receptor was derived from a man aged 45-60 years who received an inactivated influenza vaccine. The CDR3 protein is CASSLVPTDTQYF. In DNA, the CDR3 is TGCGCCAGCAGCTTGGTTCCCACAGATACGCAGTATTTT.